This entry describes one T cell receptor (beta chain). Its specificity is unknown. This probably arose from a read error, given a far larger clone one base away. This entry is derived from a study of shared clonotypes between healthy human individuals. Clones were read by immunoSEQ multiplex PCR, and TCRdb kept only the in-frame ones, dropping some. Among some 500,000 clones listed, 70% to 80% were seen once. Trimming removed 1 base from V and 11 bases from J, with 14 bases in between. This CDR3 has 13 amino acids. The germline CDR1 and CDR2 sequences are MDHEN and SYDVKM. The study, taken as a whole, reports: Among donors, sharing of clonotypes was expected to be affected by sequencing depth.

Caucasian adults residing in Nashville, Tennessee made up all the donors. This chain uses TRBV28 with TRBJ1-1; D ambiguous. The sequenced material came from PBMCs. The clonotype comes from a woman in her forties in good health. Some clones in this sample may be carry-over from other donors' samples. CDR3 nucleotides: TGTGCCAGCAGTTTATTAGGCGCGTCAGTGGCTTTCTTT. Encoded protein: CASSLLGASVAFF.